These 3 T cell receptor beta chains were sequenced from one sample in a study of blood T cell repertoires in COVID-19. The assay was immunoSEQ multiplex PCR, and TCRdb's table has in-frame clones only and misses some. The data contain 90,000 to 110,000 clones, about four fifths of them seen just once; the ten biggest clones take up 15%. Sequenced: peripheral blood. The receptors were gathered from a woman aged 80 or over with acute or convalescent COVID-19.

This chain uses TRBV27 with TRBJ2-2; the D gene is possibly TRBD2 (5 bases). The CDR3 covers 17 residues. Germline CDR1 is MNHEY and CDR2 is SMNVEV (reference sequence). Deletions cut 4 bases from V and 4 bases from J, with 19 bases between. Written as DNA, the CDR3 is TGTGCCAGCAGTTACCGCGGGCCCTTCCCGATCACCGGGGAGCTGTTTTTT. Translating gives CASSYRGPFPITGELFF.

This clone was seen a single time. The V call is TRBV29-1, the J call TRBJ2-7; D is perhaps TRBD1 (5 bases). This CDR3 comprises 12 residues. Trimming removed 7 bases from V and 0 bases from J, with 10 bases in between. In germline, CDR1 is SQVTM, CDR2 ANQGSEA. CDR3 residues: CSAQVTSYEQYF. The CDR3 nucleotides are TGCAGCGCACAGGTCACCTCCTACGAGCAGTACTTC.

The V gene is TRBV3-1 (or the pseudogene TRBV3-2), the J gene TRBJ2-2; 7 nucleotides agree with TRBD2. V was pared by 3 bases and J by 3 bases, with 10 bases of the junction left unmatched. The CDR3 has 17 amino acids. Germline V gene lookup returns CDR1 LGHDT and CDR2 YNNKEL (reference sequence). The CDR3 nucleotides are TGTGCCAGCAGCCAGCTCACGGGCGGGAGCTACACCGGGGAGCTGTTTTTT. Its protein is CASSQLTGGSYTGELFF.